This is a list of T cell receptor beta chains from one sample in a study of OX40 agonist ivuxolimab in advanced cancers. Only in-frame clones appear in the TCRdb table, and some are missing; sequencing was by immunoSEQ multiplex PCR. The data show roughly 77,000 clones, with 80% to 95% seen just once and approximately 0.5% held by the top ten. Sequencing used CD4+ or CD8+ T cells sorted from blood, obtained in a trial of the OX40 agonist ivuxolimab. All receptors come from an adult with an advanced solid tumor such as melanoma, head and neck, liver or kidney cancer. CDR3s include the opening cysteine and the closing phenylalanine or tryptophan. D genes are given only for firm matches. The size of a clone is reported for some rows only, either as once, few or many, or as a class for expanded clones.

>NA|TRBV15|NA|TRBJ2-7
TGTGCCACCAGCAGGGCAGGGCTCGCCGAGCAGTACTTC
CATSRAGLAEQYF
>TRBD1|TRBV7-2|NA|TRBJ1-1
TGTGCCAGCAGCTTAAGGGGCGGGACAGGGTCCCTGAACACTGAAGCTTTCTTT
CASSLRGGTGSLNTEAFF
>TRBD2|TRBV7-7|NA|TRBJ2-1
TGTGCTAGCAGCTCTGCTAGCGGGGATTCGAGTGAGCAGTTCTTC
CASSSASGDSSEQFF
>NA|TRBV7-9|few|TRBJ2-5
TGTGCCACCCGTGGCCATTACCAAGAGACCCAGTACTTC
CATRGHYQETQYF
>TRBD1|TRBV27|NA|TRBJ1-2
TGTGCCAGCAGCCCGTTCCAGGGGGGACCCTATGGCTACACCTTC
CASSPFQGGPYGYTF
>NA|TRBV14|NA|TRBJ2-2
TGTGCCAGCAGCCTAGTCGGGGAGCTGTTTTTT
CASSLVGELFF
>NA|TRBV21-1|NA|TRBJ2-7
TGTGCCAGTCGCTCGGGTACTATCCGGGCCTACGAGCAGTACTTC
CASRSGTIRAYEQYF
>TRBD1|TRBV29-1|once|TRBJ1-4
TGCAGCGTTGACGGGACAGGTTATAATGAAAAACTGTTTTTT
CSVDGTGYNEKLFF
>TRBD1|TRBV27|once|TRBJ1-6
TGTGCCAGCAGTGCCCGACAGGGAAATAATTCACCCCTCCACTTT
CASSARQGNNSPLHF
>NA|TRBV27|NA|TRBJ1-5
TGTGCCAGCAGTTTAAACAGACATCAGCCCCAGCATTTT
CASSLNRHQPQHF
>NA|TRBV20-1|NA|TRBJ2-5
TGCAGTGCTCAGAGGGAGGAGACCCAGTACTTC
CSAQREETQYF
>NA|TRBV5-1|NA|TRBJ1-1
TGCGCCAGCAGCCGCGGGGGTGGCGAGAACACTGAAGCTTTCTTT
CASSRGGGENTEAFF
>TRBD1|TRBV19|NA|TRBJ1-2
TGTGCCACTTGCCGGGACAGTTCGAACTATGGCTACACCTTC
CATCRDSSNYGYTF
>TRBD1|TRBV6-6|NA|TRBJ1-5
TGTGCCAGTAGACAGGGTTATCAGCCCCAGCATTTT
CASRQGYQPQHF
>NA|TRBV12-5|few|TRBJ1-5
TGTGCTAGTGGTTTTGGGGATCAGCCCCAGCATTTT
CASGFGDQPQHF
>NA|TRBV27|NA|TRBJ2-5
TGTGCCAGCAGGCGGACTCAAAGGGGGACCCAGTACTTC
CASRRTQRGTQYF
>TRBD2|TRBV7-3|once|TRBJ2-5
TGTGCCAGCAGCCCAAAAGCGGGAGGAGTGGAGACCCAGTACTTC
CASSPKAGGVETQYF
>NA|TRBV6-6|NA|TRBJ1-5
TGTGCCAGCAGTTACTCGACGGGATGGGTTCAGCCCCAGCATTTT
CASSYSTGWVQPQHF
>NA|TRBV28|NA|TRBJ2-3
TGTGCCAGCAGTGGAACCGGCACAGATACGCAGTATTTT
CASSGTGTDTQYF
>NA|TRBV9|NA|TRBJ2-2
TGTGCCAGCAGCGTATTCGGGACACTGGAAGCCGGGGAGCTGTTTTTT
CASSVFGTLEAGELFF
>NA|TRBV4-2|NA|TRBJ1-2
TGTGCCAGCAGCCAAACCCTTTCAATCTCCTATGGCTACACCTTC
CASSQTLSISYGYTF
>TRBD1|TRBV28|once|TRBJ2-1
TGTGCCAGCGGGGTCTCGGACAGGCTTAATGAGCAGTTCTTC
CASGVSDRLNEQFF
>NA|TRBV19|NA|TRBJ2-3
TGTGCCAGTAGAGGGGGACCAGATACGCAGTATTTT
CASRGGPDTQYF
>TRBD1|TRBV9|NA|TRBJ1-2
TGTGCCAGCAGCCTAAGGACAGGGCCCACTGGGGGCTACACCTTC
CASSLRTGPTGGYTF
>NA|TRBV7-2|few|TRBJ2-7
TGTGCCAGTCGCGTCGGGGTATACTACGAGCAGTACTTC
CASRVGVYYEQYF
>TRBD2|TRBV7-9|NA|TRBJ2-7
TGTGCCAGCAGCCGAGGACTAGCGGGAGGGGTGGGCGAGCAGTACTTC
CASSRGLAGGVGEQYF
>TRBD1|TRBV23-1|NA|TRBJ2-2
TGCGCCAGCAGCTCCCCGGACAGGGGAAAGGAGCTGTTTTTT
CASSSPDRGKELFF
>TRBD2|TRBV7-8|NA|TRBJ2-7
TGTGCCAGCAGCTTGATGGGACTAGCGATAAGCTACGAGCAGTACTTC
CASSLMGLAISYEQYF
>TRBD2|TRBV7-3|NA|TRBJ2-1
TGTGCCAGCAGCTTAACGACTAGCGGGAGAGTCGATGAGCAGTTCTTC
CASSLTTSGRVDEQFF
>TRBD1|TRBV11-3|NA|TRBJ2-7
TGTGCCAGCAGCCCCCAAACCGGGACAGAGTACGAGCAGTACTTC
CASSPQTGTEYEQYF
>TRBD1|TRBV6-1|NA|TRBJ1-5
TGTGCCAGCGGACAGGGGGCTTTTCTTCAGCCCCAGCATTTT
CASGQGAFLQPQHF
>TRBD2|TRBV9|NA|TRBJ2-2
TGTGCCAGCAGCGTGAGAGCGGGAAACACCGGGGAGCTGTTTTTT
CASSVRAGNTGELFF
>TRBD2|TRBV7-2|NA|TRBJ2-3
TGTGCCAGCAGCTTGGGACTAGCGGGAGCAGGATATCGGACAGATACGCAGTATTTT
CASSLGLAGAGYRTDTQYF
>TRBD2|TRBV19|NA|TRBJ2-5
TGTGCCAGTAGTCAACTAGCGGTCCCCCAAGAGACCCAGTACTTC
CASSQLAVPQETQYF
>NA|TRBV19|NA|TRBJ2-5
TGTGCCAGTAGCCTAATTGGGGAGACCCAGTACTTC
CASSLIGETQYF
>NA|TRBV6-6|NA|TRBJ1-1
TGTGCCAGCAGTTTAGAGGGTAAAGCTTTCTTT
CASSLEGKAFF
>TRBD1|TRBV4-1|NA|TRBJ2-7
TGCGCCAGCAGCCAAGCAGGGGGCCGCTCCTACGAGCAGTACTTC
CASSQAGGRSYEQYF
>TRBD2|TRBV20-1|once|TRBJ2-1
TGCACGGGACTAGCGGGCAATGAGCAGTTCTTC
CTGLAGNEQFF
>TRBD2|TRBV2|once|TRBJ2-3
TGTGCCAGCAGGCAGCTGACTAGCGGGGCCACAGATACGCAGTATTTT
CASRQLTSGATDTQYF
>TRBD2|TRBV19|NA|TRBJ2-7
TGTGCCAGTAGTAATAGCGGGAGAGGAGAGCAGTACTTC
CASSNSGRGEQYF
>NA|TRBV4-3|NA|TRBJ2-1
TGCGCCAGCAGCCAAGGGGATTTCTCCTACAATGAGCAGTTCTTC
CASSQGDFSYNEQFF
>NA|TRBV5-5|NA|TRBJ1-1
TGTGCCAGCAGCTTGGTAGGGAGACAGGCGAACACTGAAGCTTTCTTT
CASSLVGRQANTEAFF
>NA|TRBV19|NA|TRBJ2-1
TGTGCCAGTAGTAGAGTATGGGGAGGAAATGCTGAGCAGTTCTTC
CASSRVWGGNAEQFF
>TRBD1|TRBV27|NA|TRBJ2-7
TGTGCCAGCAGTTTATCGATAGGACAGGGTGGCCCCTACGAGCAGTACTTC
CASSLSIGQGGPYEQYF
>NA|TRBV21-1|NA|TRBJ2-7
TGTGCCAGCAGCAAAGATAAAGGAGGGCAGTACTTC
CASSKDKGGQYF
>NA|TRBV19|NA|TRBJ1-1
TGTGCCAGTAAAGGGAGCTACGCTGAAGCTTTCTTT
CASKGSYAEAFF
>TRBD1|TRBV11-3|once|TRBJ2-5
TGTGCCAGCAGCTCAACAGGGGCGGAGACCCAGTACTTC
CASSSTGAETQYF
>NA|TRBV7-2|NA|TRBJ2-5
TGTGCCAGCAGCTTAACCGGCAGGAGGGCTCAAGAGACCCAGTACTTC
CASSLTGRRAQETQYF
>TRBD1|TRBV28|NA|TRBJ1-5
TGTGCCAGCAGTTTTAATCCAGGGGGAGGGAATCAGCCCCAGCATTTT
CASSFNPGGGNQPQHF
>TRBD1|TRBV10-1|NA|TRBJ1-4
TGCGCCAGCAGTGATATCCCCGCGGGACAGCTTAATGAAAAACTGTTTTTT
CASSDIPAGQLNEKLFF
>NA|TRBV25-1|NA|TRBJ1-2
TGTGCCAGCAGTGATCTCACGGGCGCCTATGGCTACACCTTC
CASSDLTGAYGYTF
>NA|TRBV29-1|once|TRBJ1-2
TGCAGCGTCCTCAGAGGGGCATTAGTGGGGGGCTACACCTTC
CSVLRGALVGGYTF